The 8 T cell receptor beta chains listed next were all sequenced from one sample in a study of identical twins. TCRdb ran MiXCR on the 5' RACE reads and lists one entry per CDR3 protein. The sample has roughly 770,000 distinct CDR3 sequences, around a sixth seen once. The data were also submitted as part of a second study, on T cells expressing NK-cell markers.

What was sequenced was PBMCs. The receptors shown here come from a woman under 30 in good health.

CDR3 in amino acids: CASGLAGGYTQYF. CDR3 nucleotides: TGTGCCAGCGGACTAGCGGGGGGTTATACGCAGTATTTT. The genes are TRBV9 and TRBJ2-3; 14 nucleotides line up with TRBD2. V was clipped by 7 bases and J by 7 bases; unmatched bases: 2. The CDR3 spans 13 residues. Germline V gene data show CDR1 as SGDLS and CDR2 as YYNGEE.

The chain is built from TRBV20-1 and TRBJ2-3; 12 bases align to TRBD2. The CDR3 totals 16 residues. V was pared by 4 bases and J by 2 bases, with 7 bases of the junction left unmatched. Germline CDR1 reads DFQATT; CDR2 reads SNEGSKA (reference sequence). The CDR3 region is CSATRLAGDTTDTQYF. In DNA, the CDR3 is TGCAGTGCTACCCGACTAGCGGGGGATACCACAGATACGCAGTATTTT.

The chain has TRBV9 and TRBJ2-6; the D gene is possibly TRBD2 (6 bases). Trimming shortened V by 0 bases and J by 4 bases, and 11 bases separated the two germline ends. The germline V gene has CDR1 SGDLS and CDR2 YYNGEE. The CDR3 spans 16 residues. This CDR3 reads CASSVVAGLGANVLTF. The CDR3 coding sequence is TGTGCCAGCAGCGTAGTTGCGGGGCTAGGGGCCAACGTCCTGACTTTC.

This clonotype was counted at least ten times. The rearrangement uses TRBV6-4 and TRBJ2-2, with 9 bases identical to TRBD1. Trimming removed 6 bases from V and 3 bases from J; junction bases left unmatched: 2. The V gene's germline CDR1 is MRHNA and CDR2 SNTAGT. The CDR3 runs to 14 residues. Written as DNA, the CDR3 is TGTGCCAGCAGCCGGGACAGGGACACCGGGGAGCTGTTTTTT. Protein product: CASSRDRDTGELFF.

This clonotype was seen a few times. This chain uses TRBV5-5 with TRBJ1-1, with D perhaps matching TRBD1 (6 bases). Germline lookup yields CDR1 SGHKS and CDR2 YYEKEE (reference sequence). This CDR3 has 15 residues. V lost 5 bases and J 0 bases, leaving 14 bases between the germline ends. Here the CDR3 reads CASRLQQGLNTEAFF. In nucleotides, the CDR3 is TGTGCCAGCAGACTTCAACAGGGTCTGAACACTGAAGCTTTCTTT.

Only a few counts were recorded for this clonotype. CDR3 residues: CASSSRADTQYF. The CDR3 DNA reads as TGTGCCAGCAGCTCCCGGGCGGATACGCAGTATTTT. The J gene is TRBJ2-3, the V gene TRBV5-6, with unresolved D. This CDR3 region has 12 residues. Trimming took off 3 bases at V and 6 bases at J, with 8 bases between the two ends. In germline, CDR1 is SGHDT, CDR2 YYEEEE.

This clonotype was seen at least ten times. The V gene is TRBV12-3 or TRBV12-4, the J gene TRBJ2-3; D not certain. The length of the CDR3 is 14 residues. V was pared by 2 bases and J by 6 bases, with 12 bases between. CDR3 protein: CASSLRHIRDTQYF. In DNA, the CDR3 is TGTGCCAGCAGTTTACGACACATCAGGGATACGCAGTATTTT.

This clonotype has more than one count but fewer than ten. V usage is TRBV7-2 and J usage is TRBJ2-5; D gene unclear. The CDR3 extends over 13 amino acids. The V and J ends lost 1 base and 9 bases respectively, with 12 bases between them. Per the germline V gene, CDR1 is SGHTA and CDR2 is FQGNSA. CDR3 nucleotide sequence: TGTGCCAGCAGCTTAGAACTTCAGGCCCCCCAGTACTTC. The encoded protein is CASSLELQAPQYF.